One TCR beta chain is described in this entry. This specimen belongs to a study of blood T cell repertoires in COVID-19. Participants' own reports of clinical history determined their cohort assignment. There are 16 residues in the CDR3. The germline V gene has CDR1 LGHDT and CDR2 YNNKEL (reference sequence). J gave up 2 bases and V 4 bases, and 4 bases lay outside the gene matches. In the source study's methods: Reference gene primer amplification gave nucleated cell count estimates. The data were produced by immunoSEQ multiplex PCR, yet TCRdb's version contains in-frame clones alone and is incomplete. V and J calls and clone size are as listed in that table; D and trimming were resolved from the DNA. This sample carries 210,000 or so clones, 86% of them seen once, and the ten largest clones take approximately 2.8%.

The sample was PBMCs or T cells enriched from blood (not recorded which). The chain has TRBV3-1 (or the pseudogene TRBV3-2) and TRBJ2-7, with 14 bases matching TRBD2. This receptor was taken from a woman in her forties or fifties in a cohort exposed to, infected with or recovered from COVID-19 (not recorded which). The CDR3 protein is CASSLGLAGGAYEQYF. The CDR3 coding sequence is TGTGCCAGCAGCCTCGGACTAGCGGGGGGTGCCTACGAGCAGTACTTC.